This T cell receptor beta chain was sequenced for a study of blood T cell repertoires in COVID-19. V lost 4 bases, J lost 6 bases, and 4 bases stayed unmatched. Germline V CDR1 and CDR2: LNHDA, SQIVND (reference sequence). The CDR3 is 13 residues long. Those who participated ranged in age from roughly 18 to 89 years and resided in about two dozen US areas. Self-reported history from a screening survey and questionnaire set each donor's cohort. In Cohort 3, a recovered donor had either two negative PCRs, clearance, or symptom resolution. In the original workflow: Amplification from reference gene primers served as the basis for estimated nucleated cell counts. Assay used: immunoSEQ multiplex PCR; TCRdb lists only in-frame clones, some missing. V, J and clone size are taken as reported in that table, and D and trimming were inferred from the DNA itself. The sample yields roughly 500,000 clones, less than 90% seen once.

With regard to this clone: The same CDR3 is also encoded by other DNA sequences in this sample.

The chain couples TRBV19 to TRBJ1-2; TRBD1 matches at 8 bases. The sequence was obtained from a woman aged 55-70 years who had recovered from COVID-19. Sequencing input: PBMCs or T cells enriched from blood (not recorded which). In DNA, the CDR3 is TGTGCCAGTAGTACAGGGGGCGCGCATGGCTACACCTTC. Encoded protein: CASSTGGAHGYTF.